These 17 T cell receptor beta chains were sequenced from one sample in a study of patients and donors after allogeneic stem cell transplantation. TCRdb recomputed calls from the RT-PCR reads with MiXCR, one row per CDR3 protein. Of about a million distinct CDR3 sequences listed, approximately 18% are singletons. What was sequenced was blood, either unsorted or a sorted T cell fraction (not recorded which). The receptors originated from a human donor who was either an allogeneic HSCT recipient or a stem cell or donor lymphocyte infusion donor (not recorded which). It is not recorded whose cells these are; they may come from a transplant donor.

The chain uses TRBV11-1 and TRBJ2-2; 7 nucleotides align to TRBD1. The V segment lost 5 bases and the J segment 8 bases; nucleotides outside the gene matches: 8. The CDR3 has 14 residues. The V gene's germline CDR1 is SGHAT and CDR2 FQDESV (reference sequence). This CDR3 reads CASSDRVPEGELFF. Here the CDR3 DNA reads TGTGCCAGCAGCGACAGGGTCCCCGAGGGGGAGCTGTTTTTT.

J is TRBJ2-7 and V is TRBV20-1; 11 bases agree with TRBD2. The CDR3 has 13 amino acids. Unmatched junction bases numbered 2, after V lost 3 bases and J lost 4 bases. Germline V gene data show CDR1 as DFQATT and CDR2 as SNEGSKA (reference sequence). Here the CDR3 DNA reads TGCAGTGCTAGCCCTAGCGGGAGGTACGAGCAGTACTTC. This gives the protein CSASPSGRYEQYF.

This clonotype was counted a few times. The chain carries TRBV24-1 and TRBJ2-2; TRBD1 might be the D (5 bases). Germline V CDR1 and CDR2: KGHDR, SFDVKD. There are 16 residues in the CDR3. The V end was cut by 1 base, the J end by 1 base, with 9 bases between. CDR3 bases: TGTGCCACCAGTGATTTTAGGCAGGGGAACACCGGGGAGCTGTTTTTT. It encodes CATSDFRQGNTGELFF.

This clonotype was seen a few times. The rearrangement uses TRBV12-3 or TRBV12-4 and TRBJ1-6; TRBD1 is a possible D gene (5 bases). V lost 5 bases to trimming and J lost 4 bases, with 18 bases between them. The CDR3 extends over 17 amino acids. The CDR3 bases are TGTGCCAGCAGTCCTGGGCGGGGCAGCAGATATAATTCACCCCTCCACTTT. Translated, it gives CASSPGRGSRYNSPLHF.

V gene TRBV4-3 combines with J gene TRBJ2-6; TRBD2 is a possible D gene (6 bases). Trimming pared 4 bases from V and 5 bases from J, leaving 24 bases between. Per the germline V gene, CDR1 is LGHNA and CDR2 is YSLEER. There are 19 residues in the CDR3. The CDR3 DNA is TGCGCCAGCAGCCCCTTCTACCGGCGGGGAGAGGGTAGGGCCAACGTCCTGACTTTC. Translated, it gives CASSPFYRRGEGRANVLTF.

The chain has TRBV5-1 and TRBJ2-3; unclear D gene. CDR1 and CDR2 from the germline V gene are SGHRS and YFSETQ. This CDR3 spans 14 amino acids. The germline V and J ends were trimmed by 3 bases and 2 bases, with 10 bases remaining between them. The DNA of the CDR3 is TGCGCCAGCAGCTCCCGAGCAGCCACAGATACGCAGTATTTT. Its protein is CASSSRAATDTQYF.

This clonotype was recorded at least ten times. The gene calls are TRBV7-9 and TRBJ1-6; D is uncertain. The V and J ends lost 5 bases and 3 bases respectively, with 11 bases between them. The CDR3 is 15 amino acids. CDR1 is SEHNR and CDR2 is FQNEAQ in the germline V gene (reference sequence). The CDR3 here is CASSQREVYNSPLHF. The CDR3, as DNA: TGTGCCAGCAGCCAGAGAGAGGTCTATAATTCACCCCTCCACTTT. Using reference TRBV7-9 and TRBJ1-6 for the parts outside the CDR3, the full variable domain is DTGVSQNPRHKITKRGQNVTFRCDPISEHNRLYWYRQTLGQGPEFLTYFQNEAQLEKSRLLSDRFSAERPKGSFSTLEIQRTEQGDSAMYLCASSQREVYNSPLHFGNGTRLTVT.

This clonotype was seen more than once but under ten times. The junction departs from the called germline gene at one end, perhaps through a read error. The V gene is TRBV7-7, the J gene TRBJ2-1; perhaps D is TRBD1 or TRBD2 (5 bases each). The CDR3 length is 13 residues. The V gene's germline CDR1 is SSHAT and CDR2 FNYEAQ (reference sequence). This chain's CDR3 is CASSGGRGGEQFF. DNA of the CDR3: TGTGCTAGCAGCGGAGGACGGGGCGGCGAGCAGTTCTTC.

The V and J genes are TRBV4-1 and TRBJ1-1; unclear D gene. The length of the CDR3 is 14 residues. Trimming removed 0 bases from V and 5 bases from J, with 10 bases in between. CDR1 and CDR2 from the germline V gene are MGHRA and YSYEKL. The CDR3 region is CASSQERERTEAFF. In nucleotides, the CDR3 is TGCGCCAGCAGCCAAGAAAGGGAGAGGACTGAAGCTTTCTTT.

This clonotype was found a few times. The rearrangement joins TRBV6-1 to TRBJ1-2, with TRBD1 matching over 10 bases. The CDR3 totals 14 residues. Trimming at V came to 6 bases and at J to 5 bases, leaving 6 bases not matched to a gene. Germline V gene lookup returns CDR1 MNHNS and CDR2 SASEGT. CDR3 in amino acids: CASRSGTGVYGYTF. CDR3 nucleotides: TGTGCCAGCAGGTCGGGGACAGGGGTATATGGCTACACCTTC.

At least ten counts were recorded for this clonotype. This chain uses TRBV12-3 or TRBV12-4 with TRBJ2-1; 8 bases match TRBD2. The length of the CDR3 is 15 residues. The junction had 6 bases not matched to a gene; V was cut back by 2 bases and J by 6 bases. The CDR3, as DNA: TGTGCCAGCAGTTTATTAGCGGGGAACAGCAATGAGCAGTTCTTC. Its translation is CASSLLAGNSNEQFF.

This clonotype was seen a few times. The V gene is TRBV12-3 or TRBV12-4, the J gene TRBJ2-2; D is undetermined. Deletions cut 6 bases from V and 2 bases from J, with 13 bases between. This CDR3 is built from 15 residues. As DNA, the CDR3 is TGTGCCAGCAGCCCCCTGGTTGGTAACACCGGGGAGCTGTTTTTT. This codes for CASSPLVGNTGELFF.

The CDR3 here is CASRVTSGVGTGELFF. The CDR3 DNA is TGTGCCAGCAGGGTGACTAGCGGGGTGGGCACCGGGGAGCTGTTTTTT. The V and J genes are TRBV7-8 and TRBJ2-2, with 11 bases fitting TRBD2. V lost 6 bases, J lost 4 bases, and 7 bases stayed unmatched. The CDR3 is 16 amino acids. The germline CDR1 and CDR2 sequences are SGHVS and FQNEAQ.

The CDR3 DNA sequence: TGTGCCAGCAGTTTAGTTAGACCACGAGGGGTCTACGAGCAGTACTTC. Amino acids: CASSLVRPRGVYEQYF. V and J are TRBV12-3 or TRBV12-4 and TRBJ2-7; tentatively, D is TRBD1 or TRBD2 (5 bases each). V dropped 1 base and J dropped 3 bases, with 16 bases sitting between them. The CDR3 extends over 16 amino acids.

The V call is TRBV29-1, the J call TRBJ1-1; D uncertain. Trimming took 4 bases from V and 7 from J, leaving 10 bases between them. Germline CDR1 is SQVTM and CDR2 is ANQGSEA. The CDR3 spans 11 residues. The CDR3 DNA follows: TGCAGCGTTGGTTGGGGTATTGAAGCTTTCTTT. This gives the protein CSVGWGIEAFF.

V usage is TRBV2 and J usage is TRBJ2-5; perhaps D is TRBD1 or TRBD2 (5 bases each). V shed 8 bases and J shed 2 bases, with 12 bases lying between them. CDR3 length: 13 amino acids. Germline assignment: CDR1 SNHLY and CDR2 FYNNEI. The DNA of the CDR3 is TGTGCCAGCTATCGGGACCCTCAAGAGACCCAGTACTTC. This encodes CASYRDPQETQYF. Full variable domain (remainder filled in from reference TRBV2 and TRBJ2-5): EPEVTQTPSHQVTQMGQEVILRCVPISNHLYFYWYRQILGQKVEFLVSFYNNEISEKSEIFDDQFSVERPDGSNFTLKIRSTKLEDSAMYFCASYRDPQETQYFGPGTRLLVL.

The chain uses TRBV21-1 and TRBJ2-3; TRBD1, the table's D call, lacks a check against the DNA. TRBV21-1 has pseudogene status. The CDR3 is 16 amino acids. The CDR3 DNA reads as TGTGCCAGCAGCAAAGGACAGGGACGAGACACAGATACGCAGTATTTT. Amino acid sequence: CASSKGQGRDTDTQYF.